The rows below give T cell receptor beta chains drawn from one sample of a study of shared clonotypes between healthy human individuals. Clones were read by immunoSEQ multiplex PCR, and TCRdb kept only the in-frame ones, dropping some. Of about 2 million clones in the sample, about 95% were seen once. The sequenced material came from naive CD8+ T cells sorted from blood. The receptors were sampled from a man between 18 and 35 years old in good health. CDR3s include the opening cysteine and the closing phenylalanine or tryptophan. A D gene is named only where the DNA matches it firmly. Not every row has a clone size; where given, it reads once, few, many or a size class.

V gene	CDR3 length	clone size	J gene	D gene	CDR3 protein	CDR3 DNA
TRBV14	17	-	TRBJ2-2	-	CASSQERIWLNTGELFF	TGTGCCAGCAGCCAAGAAAGGATCTGGCTGAACACCGGGGAGCTGTTTTTT
TRBV29-1	13	once	TRBJ2-1	TRBD2	CSAGLAGGNEQFF	TGCAGCGCCGGACTAGCGGGAGGCAATGAGCAGTTCTTC
TRBV4-1	18	-	TRBJ2-2	-	CASSQEGPRQQNTGELFF	TGCGCCAGCAGCCAAGAAGGACCGAGACAACAGAACACCGGGGAGCTGTTTTTT
TRBV19	13	-	TRBJ1-1	-	CASPKGGRIEAFF	TGTGCCTCCCCCAAGGGGGGGCGGATTGAAGCTTTCTTT
TRBV5-1	15	-	TRBJ2-1	TRBD2	CASNHSGVFYNEQFF	TGCGCCAGCAATCATAGCGGGGTATTCTACAATGAGCAGTTCTTC
TRBV12-5	13	-	TRBJ1-2	-	CASGLETASGYTF	TGTGCTAGTGGTTTGGAGACAGCGTCTGGCTACACCTTC
TRBV27	14	-	TRBJ2-7	TRBD2	CASTFIPGGDEQYF	TGTGCCAGCACCTTTATCCCGGGAGGCGACGAGCAGTACTTC
TRBV19	13	-	TRBJ1-1	TRBD1	CASSPGGGTEAFF	TGTGCCAGTAGTCCAGGGGGGGGCACTGAAGCTTTCTTT
TRBV30	12	-	TRBJ1-6	-	CAWSLSPSPLHF	TGTGCCTGGAGTTTAAGTCCGTCACCCCTCCACTTT
TRBV7-8	15	-	TRBJ2-7	-	CASSSGTLGAYEQYF	TGTGCCAGCAGCTCCGGGACTCTAGGGGCCTACGAGCAGTACTTC
TRBV7-9	14	-	TRBJ2-7	TRBD1	CASSPGTGPYEQYF	TGTGCCAGCAGCCCCGGGACAGGGCCTTACGAGCAGTACTTC
TRBV7-6	14	-	TRBJ2-7	-	CASSLAIGDAEQYF	TGTGCCAGCAGCTTAGCGATCGGGGACGCCGAGCAGTACTTC
TRBV14	13	-	TRBJ2-7	-	CASSQGAVYEQYF	TGTGCCAGCAGCCAAGGGGCGGTCTACGAGCAGTACTTC
TRBV5-6	15	once	TRBJ2-7	TRBD2	CASSQGLAGSYEQYF	TGTGCCAGCAGCCAGGGACTAGCGGGGTCCTACGAGCAGTACTTC